This T cell receptor beta chain emerged from a study of blood T cell repertoires in COVID-19. Study details: The origin of the acute and convalescent COVID-19 samples was the United States, Italy and Spain. T cells, B-cell-depleted T cells, or PBMCs supplied cDNA or gDNA.

This CDR3 is built from 15 residues. Germline trimming cut 6 bases from V and 6 bases from J; bases unmatched to any gene: 6. Germline-derived CDR1 and CDR2 are ENHRY and SYGVKD. As originally analysed: By means of reference gene primer amplification, nucleated cell counts were estimated. Produced via immunoSEQ multiplex PCR; TCRdb's table is partial and in-frame only. The V and J calls and clone size come from that table; D and trimming were worked out from the DNA. This table has about 80,000 clones, about 83% appearing once. Sequencing was carried out using peripheral blood. The TCR originated in a human donor in a cohort sampled during active COVID-19. The chain employs TRBV10-3 and TRBJ2-2; 11 positions match TRBD1. CDR3 protein: CAIRRRDRGSGELFF. The CDR3 DNA follows: TGTGCCATCAGGAGACGGGACAGGGGGTCCGGGGAGCTGTTTTTT.